One and the same sample provided the 20 T cell receptor beta chains below, sequenced in a study of blood T cell repertoires in COVID-19. TCRdb's table, derived via immunoSEQ multiplex PCR, lists solely in-frame clones and lacks some. Of 120,000 to 150,000 clones in the sample, under 80% were seen once. Sequencing was carried out using peripheral blood. The source is a man between 60 and 70 years old with acute or convalescent COVID-19.

The chain recombines TRBV11-2 with TRBJ2-7, with D possibly TRBD1 on 6 matching bases. Looked up from germline, CDR1 is SGHAT and CDR2 is FQNNGV. There are 15 residues in the CDR3. The V end was cut by 5 bases, the J end by 0 bases, with 14 bases between. CDR3 nucleotides: TGTGCCAGCAGCGGCAATCAGGGGACCTCCTACGAGCAGTACTTC. Protein sequence: CASSGNQGTSYEQYF.

This clone was seen many times. The genes are TRBV2 and TRBJ2-7; 7 bases map to TRBD1. From germline, CDR1 is SNHLY and CDR2 FYNNEI. The J segment lost 0 bases and the V segment lost 4 bases, leaving 18 bases of the junction unmatched. The CDR3 contains 19 residues. The CDR3 nucleotides are TGTGCCAGCAGTGTCAGCAATGAGGGGGCAGAATTCTTCTCCTACGAGCAGTACTTC. Translation gives CASSVSNEGAEFFSYEQYF.

CDR3 loop: CASSLEGQETQYF. The DNA of the CDR3 is TGTGCCAGCAGCTTAGAGGGCCAAGAGACCCAGTACTTC. This chain joins TRBV7-3 and TRBJ2-5; D might be TRBD2 (5 bases). The CDR3 consists of 13 residues. Trimming shortened V by 2 bases and J by 1 base, and 5 bases separated the two germline ends. Per germline, CDR1 SGHTA and CDR2 FQGTGA.

This chain joins TRBV29-1 and TRBJ2-5, with D maybe TRBD1 (6 bases). Trimming pared 3 bases from V and 5 bases from J, leaving 13 bases between. CDR1 is SQVTM, CDR2 ANQGSEA, per germline. This CDR3 has 13 amino acids. CDR3 nucleotide sequence: TGCAGCGTTGATAGGGCACAGGGTGAGACCCAGTACTTC. Its translation is CSVDRAQGETQYF.

This chain joins TRBV4-1 and TRBJ2-7, with D possibly TRBD2 on 6 matching bases. V lost 0 bases, J lost 0 bases, and 12 bases lay in between. The CDR3 has 16 residues. CDR1 and CDR2 from the germline V gene are MGHRA and YSYEKL. The CDR3 coding sequence is TGCGCCAGCAGCCAAGACCCGGGACTGTACTCCTACGAGCAGTACTTC. Translation gives CASSQDPGLYSYEQYF.

This clone is a singleton in its sample. The J gene is TRBJ2-3, the V gene TRBV5-1, with TRBD2 as a possible D gene (5 bases). The CDR3 has 15 residues. The V and J ends lost 3 bases and 3 bases respectively, with 14 bases between them. Germline CDR1 reads SGHRS; CDR2 reads YFSETQ. In DNA, the CDR3 is TGCGCCAGCAGCTCTGGCGGGTTTGAGACAGATACGCAGTATTTT. Translation: CASSSGGFETDTQYF.

This chain joins TRBV3-1 (or the pseudogene TRBV3-2) and TRBJ2-3; D gene ambiguous. V was trimmed by 2 bases and J by 5 bases, leaving 5 bases between them. CDR1 is LGHDT, CDR2 YNNKEL, per germline (reference sequence). This CDR3 has 12 amino acids. The CDR3 DNA follows: TGTGCCAGCAGCCAATCGGTAGATACGCAGTATTTT. It translates to CASSQSVDTQYF.

The V gene is TRBV28, the J gene TRBJ1-6; perhaps TRBD1 as D (6 bases). The V and J ends lost 6 bases and 10 bases respectively, with 13 bases between them. From germline, CDR1 is MDHEN and CDR2 SYDVKM. The CDR3 is 13 residues long. The CDR3: CASRLTGPSPLHF. For the CDR3, the DNA is TGTGCCAGCAGATTGACAGGTCCGTCACCCCTCCACTTT.

The chain links TRBV7-9 to TRBJ2-7, with TRBD1 identical over 9 bases. Per the germline V gene, CDR1 is SEHNR and CDR2 is FQNEAQ (reference sequence). CDR3 length equals 15 residues. Losses at the gene ends were 5 bases for V and 2 bases for J; bases not matched to a gene: 7. The CDR3 here is CASSPRQGVTYEQYF. The CDR3 DNA follows: TGTGCCAGCAGCCCCCGACAGGGGGTAACCTACGAGCAGTACTTC.

The chain links TRBV4-1 to TRBJ2-2; D is undetermined. Germline lookup yields CDR1 MGHRA and CDR2 YSYEKL. Trimming stripped 2 bases from V and 2 bases from J, with 3 bases between. CDR3 size: 13 residues. The CDR3 here is CASSQLNTGELFF. In DNA, the CDR3 is TGCGCCAGCAGCCAATTAAACACCGGGGAGCTGTTTTTT.

This chain connects TRBV7-8 to TRBJ1-2; 8 positions match TRBD1. The CDR3 length is 14 residues. The germline V gene encodes CDR1 SGHVS and CDR2 FQNEAQ. Germline trimming cut 5 bases from V and 5 bases from J; bases unmatched to any gene: 7. Written as DNA, the CDR3 is TGTGCCAGCAGCCCGGGACAGGACCTATATGGCTACACCTTC. Protein product: CASSPGQDLYGYTF.

V is TRBV3-1 (or the pseudogene TRBV3-2) and J is TRBJ2-1, with 9 bases that match TRBD2. Germline assignment: CDR1 LGHDT and CDR2 YNNKEL (reference sequence). The CDR3 spans 18 residues. V trimming: 0 bases; J trimming: 0 bases; junction bases outside the gene matches: 6. The CDR3 sequence is CASSQDGGRASSYNEQFF. The CDR3 DNA reads as TGTGCCAGCAGCCAAGACGGCGGGAGGGCCTCCTCCTACAATGAGCAGTTCTTC.

The chain carries TRBV6-5 and TRBJ2-7; D is possibly TRBD1 (5 bases). CDR3 size: 16 residues. Trimming removed 0 bases at V and 2 bases at J, with 14 bases between. Germline assignment: CDR1 MNHEY and CDR2 SVGAGI. CDR3 DNA sequence: TGTGCCAGCAGTTACTCGCCCCAGGGAACCACCTACGAGCAGTACTTC. Translating it yields CASSYSPQGTTYEQYF.

The chain uses TRBV5-1 and TRBJ2-5; 8 bases line up with TRBD2. The CDR3 is 16 amino acids. The V and J ends lost 2 bases and 5 bases, in that order; junction bases with no gene match: 11. Germline V lookup: CDR1 SGHRS, CDR2 YFSETQ. The CDR3 DNA reads TGCGCCAGCAGCTTACCGGGACTAGGCGCCGTCGAGACCCAGTACTTC. Its translation: CASSLPGLGAVETQYF.

Of note for this clone: Germline is not matched at one junction end, which may reflect a read error. This chain links TRBV2 with TRBJ2-1; TRBD1 is a possible D gene (6 bases). CDR3 length: 12 residues. Germline values: CDR1 SNHLY, CDR2 FYNNEI. The CDR3 spells CASSANHRVTIF. CDR3 DNA: TGTGCCAGCAGCGCCAACCACAGGGTTACGATCTTC. The full variable domain, in which reference TRBV2 and TRBJ2-1 provide the parts outside the CDR3, is EPEVTQTPSHQVTQMGQEVILRCVPISNHLYFYWYRQILGQKVEFLVSFYNNEISEKSEIFDDQFSVERPDGSNFTLKIRSTKLEDSAMYFCASSANHRVTIFGPGTRLTVL.

The J gene is TRBJ2-3, the V gene TRBV24-1, with 9 bases that match TRBD1. In germline, CDR1 is KGHDR, CDR2 SFDVKD. The CDR3 is 13 residues long. The junction had 5 bases not matched to a gene; V was cut back by 9 bases and J by 5 bases. CDR3 residues: CATPGQGLDTQYF. The CDR3 DNA is TGTGCCACCCCCGGACAGGGGTTAGATACGCAGTATTTT.

DNA for the CDR3: TGTGCCAGCATTTCCCCAGGGGCGGGAGGGACAGATACGCAGTATTTT. Its protein is CASISPGAGGTDTQYF. The chain has TRBV28 and TRBJ2-3; TRBD2 matches 9 bases. Germline CDR1 reads MDHEN; CDR2 reads SYDVKM. V lost 7 bases and J lost 3; bases outside the gene matches: 11. This CDR3 is 16 amino acids long.

The V call is TRBV7-3, the J call TRBJ2-2; possible D gene TRBD2, 5 bases. CDR1 and CDR2 from the germline V gene are SGHTA and FQGTGA. The CDR3 has 15 residues. V lost 4 bases to trimming and J lost 5 bases, with 14 bases between them. The CDR3 DNA reads as TGTGCCAGCAGCTCGTCATTCACGGGGACCGGGGAGCTGTTTTTT. Protein sequence: CASSSSFTGTGELFF. The whole variable domain, filled in from reference TRBV7-3 and TRBJ2-2, reads GAGVSQTPSNKVTEKGKYVELRCDPISGHTALYWYRQSLGQGPEFLIYFQGTGAADDSGLPNDRFFAVRPEGSVSTLKIQRTERGDSAVYLCASSSSFTGTGELFFGEGSRLTVL.

CDR3 DNA: TGTGCCAGCAGCCCACTAGCGGGAGGGAAAGGAAATGAGCAGTTCTTC. Its protein product is CASSPLAGGKGNEQFF. This chain connects TRBV4-2 to TRBJ2-1; 13 bases align to TRBD2. Germline-derived CDR1 and CDR2 are LGHNA and YNFKEQ. The CDR3 totals 16 residues. With 4 bases clipped from V and 7 bases from J, the junction kept 7 bases outside the gene matches.

In its sample, this clone was seen once. The J gene is TRBJ2-7, the V gene TRBV6-6; 8 bases line up with TRBD2. The length of the CDR3 is 13 residues. The J segment lost 4 bases and the V segment lost 5 bases, leaving 4 bases of the junction unmatched. CDR1 and CDR2 from the germline V gene are MNHNY and SVGAGI (reference sequence). The CDR3 DNA reads as TGTGCCAGCAGTCGAAGCGGGAGTTACGAGCAGTACTTC. Its translation: CASSRSGSYEQYF.